This T cell receptor beta chain emerged from a study of T cell responses to AZD1222 COVID-19 vaccine (dated by TCRdb to the early 2020s). As for the study more broadly: AZD1222 recipients with second doses at about 4 weeks or about 12 weeks were pooled, because spike-specific TCR depth and breadth did not differ between schedules. A total of 230 to 250 trial participants underwent TCR sequencing, of whom 200 to 220 received two doses of AZD1222 and around 25 received two doses of the MenACWY control vaccine. Trial participants were enrolled by age into subgroups of 18-55, 56-69 and 70-plus years, and roughly 160, 29 and 62 TCR-sequenced participants, respectively, were included in these subgroups. Study-level results and caveats: Epitopes outside the regions mutated in the B.1.351 and B.1.1.7 variants were reportedly recognized by nearly half of the unique spike-specific TCRs. A significant rise in spike-specific TCR breadth and depth was observed after two AZD1222 doses relative to day 0 and relative to MenACWY recipients. The 56-69-year group was small, and its depth increase did not reach significance, likely because of low power. No day 14 peak-response samples were available, so repertoires were characterized only after the peak T cell response. The whole spike protein was spanned by vaccine-associated CD4 TCRs, and dominant responses were seen in regions 160-218 and 743-854. Participants were mostly white British and included more females than males, and it was suggested by the authors that clonal diversity may have been underestimated. Conclusions about previously exposed vaccinees are limited, since just 6 or 7 AZD1222 recipients were seropositive for SARS-CoV-2 at baseline.

The germline V gene supplies CDR1 KGHSH and CDR2 LQKENI. Between the V and J ends, shortened by 4 bases and 2 bases respectively, the junction contains 20 bases. CDR3 length: 18 amino acids, cysteine to phenylalanine. Here the CDR3 DNA is all that survives: 54 bases in frame from base 1. The CDR3 regions of human TCRbeta chains were analyzed by immunosequencing. On the authors' methods: TCRs in the repertoires were compared against a reference library of SARS-CoV-2-specific TCRs that had been generated with the MIRA antigen-specificity platform. Breadth was defined as the fraction of unique TCRs that were SARS-CoV-2-associated. Depth was defined as the fraction of total T cells that were SARS-CoV-2-associated. Each spike-specific TCR was assigned to its reactive spike region and to a CD4 or CD8 class using the MIRA data. Log10-transformed breadth and depth values were compared by one-way ANOVA with Sidak's multiple comparisons tests. This immuneACCESS table, as held by TCRdb, lists in-frame sequences with V and J called but not all clones. Of the missing ones, under half trace to an unresolved V gene in checked studies; the others have no known cause. V, J and clone size are those of that table, while D and trimming were read from the DNA. The sample has 80,000 to 90,000 clones on record, 92% of them singletons. The ten biggest clones cover roughly 5.2% of the sample.

Read against the paper, the sample's time point label means: baseline before first vaccination. Samples from vaccinated people were obtained from the UK trials COV001 and COV002, which included a single-blind randomized controlled phase 2/3 trial of AZD1222 (ChAdOx1 nCoV-19) in healthy adults. For TCRbeta chain sequencing, PBMC samples from trial participants were taken at day 0 and at day 28 after the second dose. As concerns this clone: The antigen it recognizes is unknown. No base-level quality is on record; no much larger clone is a single base apart.

This TCR was sampled from an adult in good health. The sample was peripheral blood, taken on day 0 of AZD1222 vaccination. The sequence joins TRBV18 to TRBJ2-2; TRBD2 might be the D gene, on 7 matching bases. The CDR3 corresponds to CASSLFDGGPTNTGELFF. The DNA sequence follows: TGTGCCAGCTCACTTTTCGACGGGGGGCCCACCAACACCGGGGAGCTGTTTTTT.